This T cell receptor beta chain was profiled in a study of CD8 T cells in ankylosing spondylitis. CDR1 is MNHEY and CDR2 is SMNVEV in the germline V gene (reference sequence). Trimming took off 6 bases at V and 1 base at J, with 9 bases between the two ends. This CDR3 region has 14 residues. TCRdb re-called the 5' RACE reads through MiXCR, storing one row per CDR3 protein. The sample has roughly 170,000 distinct CDR3 sequences; just over 9.5% are singletons. Note on this clonotype: The antigen is undetermined.

Regarding the study as a whole: Clones tied to disease were said to be significantly enriched in matched ankylosing spondylitis synovial fluid. For ankylosing spondylitis blood, a TCR beta motif of about eight highly homologous variants appeared characteristic.

The gene calls are TRBV27 and TRBJ2-2; D call uncertain. Sequencing was carried out using blood, either unsorted or a sorted T cell fraction (not recorded which). The receptor was derived from a female donor with ankylosing spondylitis or in good health (not recorded which). DNA of the CDR3: TGTGCCAGCAGCTGGGTATTGAACACCGGGGAGCTGTTTTTT. Protein: CASSWVLNTGELFF.